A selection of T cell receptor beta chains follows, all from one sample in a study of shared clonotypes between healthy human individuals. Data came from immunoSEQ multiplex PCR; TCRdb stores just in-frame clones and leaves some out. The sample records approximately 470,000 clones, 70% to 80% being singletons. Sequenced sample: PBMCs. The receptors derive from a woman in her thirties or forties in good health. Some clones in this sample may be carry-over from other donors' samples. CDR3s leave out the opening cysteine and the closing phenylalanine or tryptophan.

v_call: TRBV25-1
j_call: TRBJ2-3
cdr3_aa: ASSGSAGGPDTQY

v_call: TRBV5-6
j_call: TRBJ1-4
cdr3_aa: ASSTGTGANEKLF

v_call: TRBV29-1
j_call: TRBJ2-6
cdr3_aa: SVSQGQLAGANVLT

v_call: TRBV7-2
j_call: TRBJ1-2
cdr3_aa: ASSLEGRYGYT

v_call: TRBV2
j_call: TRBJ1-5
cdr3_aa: ASSASYGDQPQH

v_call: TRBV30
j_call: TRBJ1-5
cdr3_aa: AWKGVDQPQH

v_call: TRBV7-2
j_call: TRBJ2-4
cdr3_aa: ASSLAQAPGAKNIQY

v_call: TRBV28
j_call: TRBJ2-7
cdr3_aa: ASSIMTSGRGEQY

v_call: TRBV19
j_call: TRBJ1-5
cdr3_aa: ASDQGFRNQPQH

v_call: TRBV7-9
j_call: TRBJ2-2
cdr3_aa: ASPRLANTGELF

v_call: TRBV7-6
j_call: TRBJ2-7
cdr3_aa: ASSQGTGGRYEQY

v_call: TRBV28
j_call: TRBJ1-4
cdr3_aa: ASSLNTGTGGEKLF

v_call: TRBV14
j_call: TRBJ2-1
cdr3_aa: ASSLGLAGVSEQF

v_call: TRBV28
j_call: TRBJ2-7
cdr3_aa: ASSLGLPYYEQY

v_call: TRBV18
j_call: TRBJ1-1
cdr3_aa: ASSPLLGGGTEAF

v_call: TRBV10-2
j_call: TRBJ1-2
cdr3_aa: ASSATGNYGYT

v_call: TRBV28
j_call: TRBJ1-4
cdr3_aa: ATEGGGEKLF

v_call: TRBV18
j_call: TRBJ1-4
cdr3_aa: ASSLRTEENEKLF

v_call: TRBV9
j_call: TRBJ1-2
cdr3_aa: ASSASGKHYGYT

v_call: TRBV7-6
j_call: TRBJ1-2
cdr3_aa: ASSSLRDRELVNYGYT

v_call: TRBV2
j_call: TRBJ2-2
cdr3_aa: ASSEQGANTGELF

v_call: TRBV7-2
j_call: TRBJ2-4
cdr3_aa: ASSITSGRPKNIQY

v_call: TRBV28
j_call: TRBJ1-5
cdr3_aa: ASSSIRDRVNQPQH

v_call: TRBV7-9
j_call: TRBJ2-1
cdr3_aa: ASSLGRTSGSVNEQF

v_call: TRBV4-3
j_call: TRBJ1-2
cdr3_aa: ASSQLQHNYGYT

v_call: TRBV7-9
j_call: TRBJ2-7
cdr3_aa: ASSHRDRRVYEQY

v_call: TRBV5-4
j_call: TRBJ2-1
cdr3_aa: ASSTTGQGLTNEQF

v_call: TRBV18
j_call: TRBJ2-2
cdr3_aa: ASSRGTDTGELF

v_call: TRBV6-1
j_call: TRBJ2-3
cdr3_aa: ASSEQLPISGTSTDTQY

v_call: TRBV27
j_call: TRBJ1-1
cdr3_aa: ASRPVGATEAF

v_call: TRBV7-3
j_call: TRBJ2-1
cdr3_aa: ASSLTTTGGSYNEQF

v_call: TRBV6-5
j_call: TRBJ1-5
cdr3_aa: ASSGQFSNQPQH

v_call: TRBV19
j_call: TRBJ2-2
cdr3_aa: ASSMQGSGELF

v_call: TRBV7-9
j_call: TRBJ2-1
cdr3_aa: ASSQGFPSYNEQF

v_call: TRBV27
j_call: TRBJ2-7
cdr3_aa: ASSLRARPQEQY

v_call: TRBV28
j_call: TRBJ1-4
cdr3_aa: ASSLQGPDEKLF

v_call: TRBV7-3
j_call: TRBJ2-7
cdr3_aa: ASSPGQAEGEQY

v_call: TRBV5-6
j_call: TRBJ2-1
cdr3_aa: ASSRGRTSGSNEQF

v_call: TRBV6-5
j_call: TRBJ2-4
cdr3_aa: ASSRGGAAKNIQY

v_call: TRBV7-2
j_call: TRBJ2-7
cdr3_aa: ASSLAGQITSEQY

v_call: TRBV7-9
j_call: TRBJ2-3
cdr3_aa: ASSFHLAEGADTQY